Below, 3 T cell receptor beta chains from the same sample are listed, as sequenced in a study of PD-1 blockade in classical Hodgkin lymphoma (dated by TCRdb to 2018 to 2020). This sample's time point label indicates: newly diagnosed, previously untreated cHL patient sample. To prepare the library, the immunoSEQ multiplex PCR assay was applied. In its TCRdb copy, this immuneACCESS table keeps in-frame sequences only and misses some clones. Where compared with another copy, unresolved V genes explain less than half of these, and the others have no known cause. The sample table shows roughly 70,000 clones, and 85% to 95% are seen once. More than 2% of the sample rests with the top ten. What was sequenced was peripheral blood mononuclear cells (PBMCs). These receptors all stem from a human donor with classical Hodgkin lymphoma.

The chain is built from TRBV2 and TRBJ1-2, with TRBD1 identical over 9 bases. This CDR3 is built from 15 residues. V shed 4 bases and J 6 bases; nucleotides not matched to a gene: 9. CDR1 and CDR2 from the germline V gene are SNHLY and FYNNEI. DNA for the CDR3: TGTGCCAGCAGTGGTCGGGGACAGGGTCCACATGGCTACACCTTC. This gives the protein CASSGRGQGPHGYTF.

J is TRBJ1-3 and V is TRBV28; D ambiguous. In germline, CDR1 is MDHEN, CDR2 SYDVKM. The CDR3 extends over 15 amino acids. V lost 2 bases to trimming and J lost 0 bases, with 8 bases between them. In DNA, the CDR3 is TGTGCCAGCAGTTTAAGAATACCCTCTGGAAACACCATATATTTT. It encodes CASSLRIPSGNTIYF.

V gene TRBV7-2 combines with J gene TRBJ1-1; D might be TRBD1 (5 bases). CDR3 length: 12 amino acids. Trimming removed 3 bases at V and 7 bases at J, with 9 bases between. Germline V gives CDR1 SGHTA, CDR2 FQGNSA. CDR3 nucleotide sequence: TGTGCCAGCAGCTTTGAGGGGTTTGAAGCTTTCTTT. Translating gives CASSFEGFEAFF.